Listed below are T cell receptor beta chains from one sample, sequenced in a study of early T cells in non-severe SARS-CoV-2 infection. From the 5' RACE reads, TCRdb called clonotypes with MiXCR, one entry per CDR3 protein. The profile shows roughly 34,000 distinct CDR3 sequences, roughly 7.1% of them singletons. The sample consisted of whole blood, taken at baseline. These receptors all stem from an adult who was a healthcare worker with PCR-confirmed SARS-CoV-2 infection or an uninfected control (not recorded which). Each CDR3 is given with its conserved first and last residue. The order of the fields is clone size, D gene, J gene, V gene, CDR3 DNA, CDR3 protein. D genes are given only for firm matches. Some rows mark clone size as missing; the rest say once, few, many or name a class of expanded clone.

many TRBD1 TRBJ2-3 TRBV27 TGTGCTTGTAGGGGGCGATCAGATACGCAGTATTTT CACRGRSDTQYF
few - TRBJ2-1 TRBV6-5 TGTGCCAGCAGTTACTCGAGCAACTGGCGCAGGGAAGACAATGAGCAGTTCTTC CASSYSSNWRREDNEQFF
many TRBD2 TRBJ2-7 TRBV20-1 TGCAGTGCCGAACTAGCGGGAGTAACCCACGAGCAGTACTTC CSAELAGVTHEQYF
few - TRBJ2-3 TRBV29-1 TGCAGCGTTGAAGGACAAACCATTACAGATACGCAGTATTTT CSVEGQTITDTQYF
many TRBD1 TRBJ1-2 TRBV4-1 TGCGCCAGCAGCCTAGTGGACAGGCCAGACCTTTATGGCTACACCTTC CASSLVDRPDLYGYTF
- - TRBJ2-3 TRBV6-4 TGTGCCACCTCGAGCAGGGATACGCAGTATTTT CATSSRDTQYF
- TRBD2 TRBJ2-7 TRBV28 TGTGCCAGCAGTTTGGGAGGGTCCGAGCAGTACTTC CASSLGGSEQYF
few - TRBJ2-1 TRBV11-3 TGTGCCAGCAGCCCTCGGGACTTCTCTTACAATGAGCAGTTCTTC CASSPRDFSYNEQFF
many - TRBJ1-5 TRBV20-1 TGCAGTGCTAGACCTGGAGGTAGCAATCAGCCCCAGCATTTT CSARPGGSNQPQHF
- - TRBJ2-1 TRBV7-9 TGTGTCGGAGGACGGCGGATTCTTGAGCAGTTCTTC CVGGRRILEQFF
medium-sized TRBD1 TRBJ2-5 TRBV4-3 TGCGCCAGCAGCCTGACAGGGAGACAAGAGACCCAGTACTTC CASSLTGRQETQYF
many TRBD2 TRBJ2-2 TRBV3-1 TGTGCCAGCAGCCGAACCGGGACTAGCGGTACCGGGGAGCTGTTTTTT CASSRTGTSGTGELFF
many - TRBJ2-2 TRBV28 TGTGCCAGCAGTCCCCATGGACAGTGGAACACCGGGGAGCTGTTTTTT CASSPHGQWNTGELFF
- TRBD2 TRBJ2-1 TRBV6-5 TGTGCCAGCAGTTACTCAGGACTAGCGGGAGTCCATGAGCAGTTCTTC CASSYSGLAGVHEQFF
many TRBD1 TRBJ1-1 TRBV12-3/TRBV12-4 TGTGCCAGCAGCACGCAGGGGGGCTTGAACACTGAAGCTTTCTTT CASSTQGGLNTEAFF
many - TRBJ1-3 TRBV6-6 TGTGCCAGCAGTTTCCCACCAGGATCTGGAAACACCATATATTTT CASSFPPGSGNTIYF
- TRBD2 TRBJ2-1 TRBV4-2 TGTGCCAGCAGACCGGGACTAGCGGGAGGACAGGAGCAGTTCTTC CASRPGLAGGQEQFF
many TRBD2 TRBJ2-3 TRBV24-1 TGTGCCACCAGTGATCCAAAGACTAGCGGAGCAAAGGATACGCAGTATTTT CATSDPKTSGAKDTQYF
few - TRBJ1-1 TRBV5-4 TGTGCCAGCAGCTTCGTCGGGAACACTGAAGCTTTCTTT CASSFVGNTEAFF
many - TRBJ2-2 TRBV12-3/TRBV12-4 TGTGCCAGCAGTCAATCAATAGGTGTCACCGGGGAGCTGTTTTTT CASSQSIGVTGELFF
many - TRBJ2-7 TRBV6-1 TGTGCCAGCAGTGAATGGTACGAGCAGTACTTC CASSEWYEQYF
- - TRBJ2-1 TRBV10-3 TGTGCCATCAGTGAGACAGCCAATGAGCAGTTCTTC CAISETANEQFF
many TRBD1 TRBJ1-2 TRBV28 TGTGCCAGCAGTCCGGACAGGGGCCCCTATGGCTACACCTTC CASSPDRGPYGYTF
many - TRBJ2-7 TRBV7-7 TGTGCTAGCAGCTTAGGCTGGTCCTACGAGCAGTACTTC CASSLGWSYEQYF
- - TRBJ2-2 TRBV6-1 TGTGCCACCCAGACACAAACACCGAACACCGGGGAGCTGTTTTTT CATQTQTPNTGELFF
few - TRBJ1-1 TRBV20-1 TGCAGGGCTCTCCCGGGACTTAACGCTGAAGCTTTCTTT CRALPGLNAEAFF
few TRBD2 TRBJ2-3 TRBV20-1 TGCAGTGCTAGAGGAGCGGGAGGGCCCACAGATACGCAGTATTTT CSARGAGGPTDTQYF
many - TRBJ2-7 TRBV7-6 TGTGCCAGCAGCTTACCCGGAGGCGAGCAGTACTTC CASSLPGGEQYF
few TRBD2 TRBJ2-6 TRBV29-1 TGCAGCGCTTCTAGCGGGCCAAGCTCTGGGGCCAACGTCCTGACTTTC CSASSGPSSGANVLTF
many - TRBJ1-5 TRBV19 TGTGCCAGTAGTATTGACAGGACTGCCCTAACCCAGCATTTT CASSIDRTALTQHF
- - TRBJ1-1 TRBV29-1 TGCAGCGTTGAAGTCACCTACACTGAAGCTTTCTTT CSVEVTYTEAFF
- TRBD1 TRBJ2-1 TRBV7-8 TGTGCCAGCAGCTTTCCGGGACAGGGTGACGATGAGCAGTTCTTC CASSFPGQGDDEQFF
- - TRBJ1-2 TRBV6-1 TGTGGACTGGGGGACTATGGCTACACCTTC CGLGDYGYTF
few - TRBJ2-1 TRBV14 TGTGCCAGCAGCGGATTAGATGAGCAGTTCTTC CASSGLDEQFF
few TRBD1 TRBJ1-4 TRBV20-1 TGCAGTGCTAGGACAGGGGGGAATGAAAAACTGTTTTTT CSARTGGNEKLFF
few - TRBJ2-1 TRBV7-9 TGTGCCAGCACCTTAGGCCTACAGGGGCAGTTCTTC CASTLGLQGQFF
many TRBD1 TRBJ2-1 TRBV7-2 TGTGCCAGCAGCTTCCGGACAGGCGGAATCAACAATGAGCAGTTCTTC CASSFRTGGINNEQFF
- - TRBJ2-5 TRBV29-1 TGCAGCGCTGACACTCAGGGGTGGGAAGAGACCCAGTACTTC CSADTQGWEETQYF
- - TRBJ2-5 TRBV5-1 TGCGCCAGCAGCACCGCCGGACCTGTCCTGGAGACCCAGTACTTC CASSTAGPVLETQYF
medium-sized - TRBJ2-1 TRBV6-2/TRBV6-3 TGTGCCAGCAGTTACGGCACGGGGGATGAGCAGTTCTTC CASSYGTGDEQFF
medium-sized - TRBJ1-1 TRBV29-1 TGCAGCGTGGGACCAGGGGAGGGCCCGAACACTGAAGCTTTCTTT CSVGPGEGPNTEAFF
many - TRBJ1-5 TRBV28 TGTGCCAGCAACTCCGGGACCGCGGGAAATCAGCCCCAGCATTTT CASNSGTAGNQPQHF
medium-sized - TRBJ2-1 TRBV11-2 TGTGCCAGCAGCTTAGGGGGCGCGGACAATGAGCAGTTCTTC CASSLGGADNEQFF
many - TRBJ1-3 TRBV5-6 TGTGCCAGCAGCTTTTTTGACGGGCCGGGCACCATATATTTT CASSFFDGPGTIYF
many - TRBJ2-7 TRBV6-2/TRBV6-3 TGTGCCAGCAGAGCCTCCCTGACAGGAACCTACGAGCAGTACTTC CASRASLTGTYEQYF
few TRBD2 TRBJ2-1 TRBV3-1 TGTGCCAGCAGCCAAGGCGCCCCGGGGCGGGAGTCCTACAATGAGCAGTTCTTC CASSQGAPGRESYNEQFF
few - TRBJ2-1 TRBV7-3 TGTGCCAGCAGCTTAGGTGGACATGGGCAGTTCTTC CASSLGGHGQFF
many - TRBJ2-3 TRBV28 TGTGCCAGCAGTACCTTTTCGGGGGGCCGTCGCACAGATACGCAGTATTTT CASSTFSGGRRTDTQYF